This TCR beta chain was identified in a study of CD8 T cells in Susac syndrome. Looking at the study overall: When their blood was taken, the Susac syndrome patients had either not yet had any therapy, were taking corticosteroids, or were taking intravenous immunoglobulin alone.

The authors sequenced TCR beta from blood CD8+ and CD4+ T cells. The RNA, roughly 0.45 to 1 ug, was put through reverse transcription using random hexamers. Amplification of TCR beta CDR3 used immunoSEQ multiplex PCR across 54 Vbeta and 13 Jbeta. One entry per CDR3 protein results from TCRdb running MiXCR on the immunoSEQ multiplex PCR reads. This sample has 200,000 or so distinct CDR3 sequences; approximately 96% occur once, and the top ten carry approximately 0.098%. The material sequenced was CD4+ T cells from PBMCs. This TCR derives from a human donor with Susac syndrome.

The CDR3 sequence is CSVGDRGYGNTIYF. The CDR3 DNA is TGCAGCGTCGGAGACAGGGGGTACGGAAACACCATATATTTT. The gene calls are TRBV29-1 and TRBJ1-3; 9 bases map to TRBD1. This CDR3 has 14 amino acids. V lost 6 bases to trimming and J lost 4 bases; unmatched junction nucleotides: 7. Germline lookup yields CDR1 SQVTM and CDR2 ANQGSEA. The full variable domain, rest sourced from reference TRBV29-1 and TRBJ1-3, is SAVISQKPSRDICQRGTSLTIQCQVDSQVTMMFWYRQQPGQSLTLIATANQGSEATYESGFVIDKFPISRPNLTFSTLTVSNMSPEDSSIYLCSVGDRGYGNTIYFGEGSWLTVV.